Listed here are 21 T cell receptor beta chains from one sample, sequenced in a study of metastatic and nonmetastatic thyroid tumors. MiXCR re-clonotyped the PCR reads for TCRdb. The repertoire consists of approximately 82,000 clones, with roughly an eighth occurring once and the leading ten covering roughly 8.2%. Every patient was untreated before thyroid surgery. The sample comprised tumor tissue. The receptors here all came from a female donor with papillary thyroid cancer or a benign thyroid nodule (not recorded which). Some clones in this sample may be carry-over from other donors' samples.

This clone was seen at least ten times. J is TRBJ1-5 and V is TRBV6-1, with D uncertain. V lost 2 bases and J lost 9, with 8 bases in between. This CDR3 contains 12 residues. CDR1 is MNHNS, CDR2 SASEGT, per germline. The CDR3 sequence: CASSEYYPPQHF. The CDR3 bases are TGTGCCAGCAGTGAATATTACCCGCCCCAGCATTTT.

CDR3 region: CASSVLPGSGTDTQYF. In DNA, the CDR3 is TGTGCCAGCAGCGTACTACCGGGATCAGGCACAGATACGCAGTATTTT. V gene TRBV9 combines with J gene TRBJ2-3, with a weak D call TRBD2 (5 bases). This CDR3 has 16 residues. V lost 1 base and J lost 1, with 13 bases in between. Germline V gene sequence: CDR1 SGDLS, CDR2 YYNGEE.

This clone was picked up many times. CDR3 residues: CASSLPGLKAFF. CDR3 coding DNA: TGTGCCAGCAGTTTACCGGGACTTAAAGCTTTCTTT. V is TRBV28 and J is TRBJ1-1; a weak D match, TRBD1 (5 bases). Germline values: CDR1 MDHEN, CDR2 SYDVKM. The CDR3 length is 12 residues. Trimming pared 2 bases from V and 9 bases from J, leaving 10 bases between.

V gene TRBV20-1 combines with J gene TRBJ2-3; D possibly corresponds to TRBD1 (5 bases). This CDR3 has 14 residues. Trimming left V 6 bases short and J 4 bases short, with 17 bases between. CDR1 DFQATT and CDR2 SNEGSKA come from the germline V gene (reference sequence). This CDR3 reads CSARGTKIADTQYF. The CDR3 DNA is TGCAGTGCAAGGGGCACAAAGATCGCAGATACGCAGTATTTT.

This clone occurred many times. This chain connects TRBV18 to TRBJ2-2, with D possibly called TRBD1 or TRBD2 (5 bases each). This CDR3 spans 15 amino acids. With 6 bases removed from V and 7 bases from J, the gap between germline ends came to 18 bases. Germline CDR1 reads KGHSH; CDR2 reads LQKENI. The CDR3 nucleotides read TGTGCCAGCTCTCCGGATCGGGGCCACAGCGGGGAGCTGTTTTTT. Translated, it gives CASSPDRGHSGELFF.

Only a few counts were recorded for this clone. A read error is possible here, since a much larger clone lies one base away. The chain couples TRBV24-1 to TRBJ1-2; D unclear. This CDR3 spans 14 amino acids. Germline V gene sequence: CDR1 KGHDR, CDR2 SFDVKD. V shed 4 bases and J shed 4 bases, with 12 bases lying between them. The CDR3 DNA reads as TGTGCCACCAGTGACACGACGGACCTCTATGGCTACACCTTC. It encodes CATSDTTDLYGYTF.

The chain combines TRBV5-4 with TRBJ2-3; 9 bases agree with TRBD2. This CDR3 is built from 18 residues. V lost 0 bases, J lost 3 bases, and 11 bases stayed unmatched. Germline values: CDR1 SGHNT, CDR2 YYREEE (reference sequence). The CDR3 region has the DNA TGTGCCAGCAGCTTGGGATCGGCGGGAGGGCGGGTTACAGATACGCAGTATTTT. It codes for CASSLGSAGGRVTDTQYF.

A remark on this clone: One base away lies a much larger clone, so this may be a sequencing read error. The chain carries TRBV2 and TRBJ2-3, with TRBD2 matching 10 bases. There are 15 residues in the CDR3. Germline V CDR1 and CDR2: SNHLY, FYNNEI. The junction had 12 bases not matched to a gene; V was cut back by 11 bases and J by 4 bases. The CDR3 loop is CAGRLTAGGSDTQYF. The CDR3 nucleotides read TGTGCCGGCCGACTCACAGCGGGAGGGTCAGATACGCAGTATTTT.

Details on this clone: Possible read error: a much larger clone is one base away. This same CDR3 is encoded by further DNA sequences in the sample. CDR3 sequence: CASSLGAESGNTIYF. The CDR3 DNA sequence: TGTGCCAGCAGTTTGGGTGCCGAATCTGGAAACACCATATATTTT. The rearrangement links TRBV12-3 or TRBV12-4 to TRBJ1-3; D unclear. V lost 3 bases, J lost 1 base, and 10 bases lay in between. The CDR3 is made up of 15 amino acids.

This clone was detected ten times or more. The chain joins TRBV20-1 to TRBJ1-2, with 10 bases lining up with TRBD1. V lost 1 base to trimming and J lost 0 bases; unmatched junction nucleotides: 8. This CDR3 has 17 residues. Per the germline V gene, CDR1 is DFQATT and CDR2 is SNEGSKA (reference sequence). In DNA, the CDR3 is TGCAGTGCTAGAGTTCCGACAGGGGGCCCGCCTAACTATGGCTACACCTTC. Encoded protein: CSARVPTGGPPNYGYTF.

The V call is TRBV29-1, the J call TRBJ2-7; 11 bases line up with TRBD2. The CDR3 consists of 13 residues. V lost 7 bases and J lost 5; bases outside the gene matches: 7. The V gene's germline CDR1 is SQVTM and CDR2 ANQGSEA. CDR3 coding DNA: TGCAGCGCTCTAGCGGGAGGAGGTAACGAGCAGTACTTC. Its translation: CSALAGGGNEQYF.

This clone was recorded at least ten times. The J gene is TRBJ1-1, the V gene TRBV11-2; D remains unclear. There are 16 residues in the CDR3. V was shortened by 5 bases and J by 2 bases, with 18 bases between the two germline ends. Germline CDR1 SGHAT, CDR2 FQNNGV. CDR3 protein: CASSPLSAVPNTEAFF. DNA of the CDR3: TGTGCCAGCAGCCCCTTAAGCGCCGTGCCAAACACTGAAGCTTTCTTT.

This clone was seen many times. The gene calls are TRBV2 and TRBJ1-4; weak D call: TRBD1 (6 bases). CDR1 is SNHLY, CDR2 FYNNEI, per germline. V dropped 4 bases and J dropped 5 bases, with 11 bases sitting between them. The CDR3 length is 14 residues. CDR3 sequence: CASSVTGQNEKLFF. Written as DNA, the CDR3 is TGTGCCAGCAGTGTCACAGGGCAGAATGAAAAACTGTTTTTT.

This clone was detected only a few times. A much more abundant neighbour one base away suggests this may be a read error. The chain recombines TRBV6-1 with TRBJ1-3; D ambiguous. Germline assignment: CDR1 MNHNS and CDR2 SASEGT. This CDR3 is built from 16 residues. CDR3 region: CASSERLTDSGNTIYF. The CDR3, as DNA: TGCGCCAGCAGTGAACGTCTGACGGACTCTGGAAACACCATATATTTT.

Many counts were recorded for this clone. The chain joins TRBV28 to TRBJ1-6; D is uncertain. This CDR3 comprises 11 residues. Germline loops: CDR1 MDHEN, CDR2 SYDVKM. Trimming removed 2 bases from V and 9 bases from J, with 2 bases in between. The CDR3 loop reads CASSLGSPLHF. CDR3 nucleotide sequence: TGTGCCAGCAGTTTAGGTTCACCCCTCCACTTT.

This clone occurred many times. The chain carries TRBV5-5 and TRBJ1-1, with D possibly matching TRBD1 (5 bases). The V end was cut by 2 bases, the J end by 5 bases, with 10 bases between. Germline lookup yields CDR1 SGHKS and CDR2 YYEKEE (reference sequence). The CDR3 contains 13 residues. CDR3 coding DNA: TGTGCCAGCAGCTTCGGGGCGCGGACTGAAGCTTTCTTT. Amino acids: CASSFGARTEAFF.

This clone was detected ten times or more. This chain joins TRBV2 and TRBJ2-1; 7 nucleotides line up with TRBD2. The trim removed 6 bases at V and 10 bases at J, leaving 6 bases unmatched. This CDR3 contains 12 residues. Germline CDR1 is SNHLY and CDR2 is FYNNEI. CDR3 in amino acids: CASSLLRGEQFF. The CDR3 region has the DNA TGTGCCAGCAGCCTGCTGCGGGGGGAGCAGTTCTTC.

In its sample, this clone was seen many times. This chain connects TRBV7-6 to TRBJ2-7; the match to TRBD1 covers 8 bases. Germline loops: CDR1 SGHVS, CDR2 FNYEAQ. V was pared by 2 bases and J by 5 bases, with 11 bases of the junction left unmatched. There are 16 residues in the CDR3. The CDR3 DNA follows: TGTGCCAGCAGCTTACAGCCCCCCGGACAGGGCAACGAGCAGTACTTC. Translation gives CASSLQPPGQGNEQYF.

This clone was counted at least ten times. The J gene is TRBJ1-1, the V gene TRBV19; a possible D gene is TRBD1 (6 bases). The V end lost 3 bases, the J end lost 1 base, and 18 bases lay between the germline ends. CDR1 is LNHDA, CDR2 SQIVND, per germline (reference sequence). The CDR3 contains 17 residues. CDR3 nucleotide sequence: TGTGCCAGTAGTATTGGGGGCGGACGGACCAAGAACACTGAAGCTTTCTTT. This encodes CASSIGGGRTKNTEAFF. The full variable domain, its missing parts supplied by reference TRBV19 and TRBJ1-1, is DGGITQSPKYLFRKEGQNVTLSCEQNLNHDAMYWYRQDPGQGLRLIYYSQIVNDFQKGDIAEGYSVSREKKESFPLTVTSAQKNPTAFYLCASSIGGGRTKNTEAFFGQGTRLTVV.

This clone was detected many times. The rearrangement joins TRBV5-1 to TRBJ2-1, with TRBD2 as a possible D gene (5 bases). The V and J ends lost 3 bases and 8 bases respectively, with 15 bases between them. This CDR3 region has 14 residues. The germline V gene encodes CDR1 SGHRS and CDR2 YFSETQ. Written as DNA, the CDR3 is TGCGCCAGCAGCTCGTCCGGGATAAAGGATGAGCAGTTCTTC. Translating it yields CASSSSGIKDEQFF.

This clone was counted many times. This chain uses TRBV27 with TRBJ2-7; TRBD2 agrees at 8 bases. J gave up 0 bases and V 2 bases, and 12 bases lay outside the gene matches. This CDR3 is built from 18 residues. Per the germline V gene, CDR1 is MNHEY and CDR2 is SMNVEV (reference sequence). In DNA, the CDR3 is TGTGCCAGCAGTTTAAGGGGCCGGGGGGGCTTTTCCTCCTACGAGCAGTACTTC. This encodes CASSLRGRGGFSSYEQYF.